This TCR beta chain appears in the sequencing data of a study of blood T cells in healthy people across ages. The use of a sample-barcoded 5' primer and a J-beta primer mix characterized a second PCR of roughly 6 to 11 cycles. TCRdb itself ran the 5' RACE reads through MiXCR, one entry per CDR3 protein. The sample lists about 1.1 million distinct CDR3 sequences, roughly two fifths occurring once. The study, taken as a whole, reports: Greater diversity and more naive CD4+ cells were seen in long-lived donors than in aged donors. PBMCs went unsorted, and a conclusive naive versus antigen-experienced comparison was therefore prevented.

This CDR3 is built from 13 residues. The germline gives CDR1 MGHDK, CDR2 SYGVNS. On this clonotype itself: Its target is unknown. This sequence may be a read error, since a much larger clone differs from it by one base.

The rearrangement links TRBV25-1 to TRBJ1-2; D unclear. The sequence derives from a man younger than 35 in good health. The sequenced material came from blood. This chain's CDR3 is CAGSELADYGYTF. CDR3 sequence (DNA): TGTGCCGGCAGTGAATTGGCGGACTATGGCTACACCTTC.